One sample yielded the 15 T cell receptor beta chains listed below, sequenced in a study of blood T cell repertoires in COVID-19. Measured with immunoSEQ multiplex PCR; TCRdb has only the in-frame clones, and not every one. The table has roughly 50,000 clones, less than 90% seen once. Sequenced material: peripheral blood. The receptors originated from a human donor in a cohort sampled during active COVID-19.

The chain joins TRBV4-3 to TRBJ1-1; TRBD1 might be the D (5 bases). This CDR3 has 14 residues. Germline CDR1 is LGHNA and CDR2 is YSLEER. Trimming cost V 1 base and J 7 bases, with 13 bases left between them. CDR3 sequence reads: CASSQVGQALEAFF. CDR3 in DNA: TGCGCCAGCAGCCAAGTGGGGCAGGCCCTTGAAGCTTTCTTT.

A single count supports this clone. V and J are TRBV6-6 and TRBJ2-3; D is uncertain. The CDR3 length is 15 residues. V was shortened by 4 bases and J by 0 bases, with 11 bases between the two germline ends. Germline CDR1 reads MNHNY; CDR2 reads SVGAGI (reference sequence). DNA for the CDR3: TGTGCCAGCAGTTTCAGGCGTTCTAGCACAGATACGCAGTATTTT. The encoded protein is CASSFRRSSTDTQYF.

V is TRBV6-2 or TRBV6-3 and J is TRBJ1-5; D may be TRBD1 (5 bases). Germline CDR1 is MNHEY and CDR2 is SVGEGT. V was shortened by 0 bases and J by 2 bases, with 17 bases between the two germline ends. The CDR3 is 18 residues long. The CDR3 region has the DNA TGTGCCAGCAGTTACTCGGACACCGACATCGTTGGCAATCAGCCCCAGCATTTT. It translates to CASSYSDTDIVGNQPQHF.

The rearrangement uses TRBV20-1 and TRBJ1-2; D gene ambiguous. The ends were cut back, 2 bases at V and 6 bases at J, with 7 bases in the middle. Germline CDR1 is DFQATT and CDR2 is SNEGSKA (reference sequence). This CDR3 comprises 11 residues. The CDR3 nucleotides are TGCAGTGCTAGATTCGGGAATGGCTACACCTTC. This sequence encodes CSARFGNGYTF.

Concerning this clone itself: The sample carries other DNA sequences with the same CDR3. The chain combines TRBV7-2 with TRBJ2-7; D is uncertain. The CDR3 spans 12 residues. Trimming shortened V by 5 bases and J by 3 bases, and 8 bases separated the two germline ends. From germline, CDR1 is SGHTA and CDR2 FQGNSA. CDR3 DNA sequence: TGTGCCAGCAGCACCGACAACTACGAGCAGTACTTC. This gives the protein CASSTDNYEQYF.

This rearrangement joins TRBV4-1 to TRBJ1-2, with a weak D call TRBD1 (5 bases). The CDR3 has 15 residues. Germline assignment: CDR1 MGHRA and CDR2 YSYEKL. Deletions cut 0 bases from V and 7 bases from J, with 15 bases between. The CDR3 here is CASSQDGREVGGYTF. Written as DNA, the CDR3 is TGCGCCAGCAGCCAAGATGGCAGGGAGGTTGGTGGCTACACCTTC.

The chain employs TRBV5-1 and TRBJ2-5; 8 bases agree with TRBD1. The V segment lost 0 bases and the J segment 4 bases; nucleotides outside the gene matches: 5. CDR1 and CDR2 (germline): SGHRS, YFSETQ. CDR3 length: 15 amino acids. CDR3 loop: CASSLDRTGRETQYF. As DNA, the CDR3 is TGCGCCAGCAGCTTGGATAGGACAGGGCGAGAGACCCAGTACTTC.

The rearrangement joins TRBV6-2 or TRBV6-3 to TRBJ1-2; weak D call: TRBD1 (6 bases). CDR3 length: 13 amino acids. From germline, CDR1 is MNHEY and CDR2 SVGEGT. V dropped 2 bases and J dropped 7 bases, with 11 bases sitting between them. In DNA form, the CDR3 reads TGTGCCAGCAGTTACCGGGACACCTCTGGCTACACCTTC. Its translation: CASSYRDTSGYTF.

The V gene is TRBV7-9, the J gene TRBJ1-3; D is perhaps TRBD1 (5 bases). Germline V gene lookup returns CDR1 SEHNR and CDR2 FQNEAQ (reference sequence). The CDR3 extends over 15 amino acids. Trimming took 4 bases from V and 0 from J, leaving 10 bases between them. CDR3 sequence: CASSSRVGSGNTIYF. The CDR3 DNA reads TGTGCCAGCAGCTCCAGGGTAGGCTCTGGAAACACCATATATTTT.

V is TRBV30 and J is TRBJ1-5, with TRBD1 matching 7 bases. V was clipped by 0 bases and J by 0 bases; unmatched bases: 8. The germline V gene encodes CDR1 GTSNPN and CDR2 SVGIG (reference sequence). The CDR3 loop spans 17 amino acids. The CDR3 spells CAWSVPRTGYSNQPQHF. CDR3 nucleotides: TGTGCCTGGAGTGTCCCCCGGACAGGCTATAGCAATCAGCCCCAGCATTTT.

V gene TRBV7-2 combines with J gene TRBJ2-7; possible D gene TRBD1, 5 bases. CDR1 SGHTA and CDR2 FQGNSA come from the germline V gene. V gave up 2 bases and J gave up 3 bases, with 11 bases separating them. This CDR3 spans 14 amino acids. CDR3: CASSLRTPFYEQYF. In DNA form, the CDR3 reads TGTGCCAGCAGCTTAAGGACACCCTTCTACGAGCAGTACTTC.

V and J are TRBV11-2 and TRBJ2-2, with TRBD2 identical over 10 bases. This CDR3 region has 17 residues. The germline V gene encodes CDR1 SGHAT and CDR2 FQNNGV. Trimming cost V 5 bases and J 1 base; bases outside gene matches: 7. As DNA, the CDR3 is TGTGCCAGCAGCATCTGGGGACTAGCGAGGAACACCGGGGAGCTGTTTTTT. Protein product: CASSIWGLARNTGELFF.

This clone was found once. This chain joins TRBV6-5 and TRBJ1-5; 9 positions match TRBD1. The CDR3 length is 15 residues. CDR1 is MNHEY, CDR2 SVGAGI, per germline. Unmatched junction bases numbered 5, after V lost 6 bases and J lost 2 bases. CDR3 in amino acids: CASRLQGAGNQPQHF. The CDR3 bases are TGTGCCAGCAGATTACAGGGGGCAGGCAATCAGCCCCAGCATTTT.

The J gene is TRBJ1-1, the V gene TRBV12-3 or TRBV12-4; D perhaps matches TRBD1 (5 bases). This CDR3 is built from 13 residues. Trimming stripped 7 bases from V and 0 bases from J, with 9 bases between. The CDR3 bases are TGTGCCAGCACACAGGAGATGAACACTGAAGCTTTCTTT. It is translated as CASTQEMNTEAFF.

The V gene is TRBV6-5, the J gene TRBJ1-1; perhaps TRBD1 as D (5 bases). The V gene lost 4 bases and the J gene lost 4 bases, with 13 bases spanning the gap. Germline assignment: CDR1 MNHEY and CDR2 SVGAGI. This CDR3 spans 14 amino acids. DNA of the CDR3: TGTGCCAGCAGTTTTTCTTCGGGGGGCACTGAAGCTTTCTTT. This sequence encodes CASSFSSGGTEAFF.